A selection of T cell receptor beta chains follows, all from one sample in a study of shared T cell receptors in the human thymus. The data were produced by immunoSEQ multiplex PCR, yet TCRdb's version contains in-frame clones alone and is incomplete. The table lists 700,000 or so clones, 75% to 90% of them singletons. The same specimen was also included in a second study, on human thymus T cells.

Specimen: thymocytes. The receptors shown here come from a girl younger than two with a congenital heart defect. Both conserved end residues are part of each CDR3. D genes are given only for firm matches. Size values are once, few and many counts, or a class for expanded clones, and some rows have none.

clone size: .; D gene: .; V gene: TRBV5-4; CDR3 length: 12; J gene: TRBJ1-2; CDR3 protein: CASSLEPRGYTF; CDR3 DNA: TGTGCCAGCAGCTTGGAACCCCGGGGCTACACCTTC
clone size: .; D gene: .; V gene: TRBV19; CDR3 length: 18; J gene: TRBJ2-3; CDR3 protein: CASSIWTTVGTSTDTQYF; CDR3 DNA: TGTGCCAGTAGTATCTGGACAACCGTTGGAACTAGCACAGATACGCAGTATTTT
clone size: few; D gene: .; V gene: TRBV6-5; CDR3 length: 16; J gene: TRBJ2-7; CDR3 protein: CASSYSFGLSSYEQYF; CDR3 DNA: TGTGCCAGCAGTTATTCGTTCGGTCTAAGCTCCTACGAGCAGTACTTC
clone size: .; D gene: TRBD1; V gene: TRBV6-1; CDR3 length: 16; J gene: TRBJ1-1; CDR3 protein: CASSGTRDRGELEAFF; CDR3 DNA: TGTGCCAGCAGTGGAACCCGGGACAGGGGGGAATTGGAAGCTTTCTTT
clone size: .; D gene: .; V gene: TRBV12-5; CDR3 length: 15; J gene: TRBJ2-7; CDR3 protein: CASGLDRPQAYEQYF; CDR3 DNA: TGTGCTAGTGGTTTGGACAGGCCCCAGGCCTACGAGCAGTACTTC
clone size: .; D gene: TRBD1; V gene: TRBV4-3; CDR3 length: 16; J gene: TRBJ1-2; CDR3 protein: CASSQDLRGRVYGYTF; CDR3 DNA: TGCGCCAGCAGCCAAGATCTCAGGGGGCGCGTCTATGGCTACACCTTC
clone size: .; D gene: TRBD2; V gene: TRBV11-2; CDR3 length: 16; J gene: TRBJ2-7; CDR3 protein: CASSPGGAGGPYEQYF; CDR3 DNA: TGTGCCAGCAGCCCGGGGGGTGCGGGGGGACCCTACGAGCAGTACTTC
clone size: .; D gene: TRBD1; V gene: TRBV9; CDR3 length: 15; J gene: TRBJ1-5; CDR3 protein: CASSARDSIFQPQHF; CDR3 DNA: TGTGCCAGCAGCGCCCGGGACAGTATTTTTCAGCCCCAGCATTTT
clone size: .; D gene: TRBD1; V gene: TRBV7-3; CDR3 length: 17; J gene: TRBJ1-1; CDR3 protein: CASSPRPQGEEDTEAFF; CDR3 DNA: TGTGCCAGCAGTCCCAGGCCCCAGGGGGAAGAGGACACTGAAGCTTTCTTT
clone size: .; D gene: .; V gene: TRBV19; CDR3 length: 14; J gene: TRBJ1-1; CDR3 protein: CASSMAPWNTEAFF; CDR3 DNA: TGTGCCAGTAGTATGGCCCCATGGAACACTGAAGCTTTCTTT
clone size: .; D gene: .; V gene: TRBV12-5; CDR3 length: 12; J gene: TRBJ2-1; CDR3 protein: CASASRKNEQFF; CDR3 DNA: TGTGCTAGTGCCTCCAGGAAGAATGAGCAGTTCTTC
clone size: .; D gene: .; V gene: TRBV13; CDR3 length: 12; J gene: TRBJ2-7; CDR3 protein: CASSPDGCEQYF; CDR3 DNA: TGTGCCAGCAGCCCCGACGGGTGCGAGCAGTACTTC
clone size: .; D gene: .; V gene: TRBV2; CDR3 length: 16; J gene: TRBJ1-2; CDR3 protein: CAYFGRWQGGGYGYTF; CDR3 DNA: TGTGCCTACTTCGGGAGATGGCAGGGCGGGGGATATGGCTACACCTTC
clone size: .; D gene: .; V gene: TRBV6-6; CDR3 length: 14; J gene: TRBJ1-2; CDR3 protein: CAGSGGPKLYGYTF; CDR3 DNA: TGTGCCGGCTCAGGAGGGCCTAAACTCTATGGCTACACCTTC
clone size: once; D gene: TRBD2; V gene: TRBV5-1; CDR3 length: 16; J gene: TRBJ2-5; CDR3 protein: CASSLDRTRPQETQYF; CDR3 DNA: TGCGCCAGCAGCTTGGATCGGACTAGACCTCAAGAGACCCAGTACTTC
clone size: .; D gene: TRBD1; V gene: TRBV7-6; CDR3 length: 15; J gene: TRBJ1-1; CDR3 protein: CASSLAGGTAPEAFF; CDR3 DNA: TGTGCCAGCAGCTTAGCGGGCGGGACAGCGCCTGAAGCTTTCTTT
clone size: .; D gene: .; V gene: TRBV11-2; CDR3 length: 15; J gene: TRBJ1-1; CDR3 protein: CASSYAQGANTEAFF; CDR3 DNA: TGTGCCAGCAGCTATGCACAGGGCGCGAACACTGAAGCTTTCTTT
clone size: .; D gene: TRBD1; V gene: TRBV2; CDR3 length: 22; J gene: TRBJ2-2; CDR3 protein: CASSSSGKGARSVNPNTGELFF; CDR3 DNA: TGTGCCAGCAGTTCTTCCGGGAAGGGGGCGAGGAGTGTAAACCCGAACACCGGGGAGCTGTTTTTT
clone size: once; D gene: .; V gene: TRBV16; CDR3 length: 16; J gene: TRBJ1-3; CDR3 protein: CASSQSEPGLGNTIYF; CDR3 DNA: TGTGCCAGCAGCCAATCGGAACCGGGGTTGGGAAACACCATATATTTT
clone size: .; D gene: .; V gene: TRBV27; CDR3 length: 14; J gene: TRBJ2-2; CDR3 protein: CASSLRARVGELFF; CDR3 DNA: TGTGCCAGCAGTTTAAGGGCCAGGGTGGGGGAGCTGTTTTTT
clone size: .; D gene: .; V gene: TRBV27; CDR3 length: 14; J gene: TRBJ2-5; CDR3 protein: CASSLGSVGETQYF; CDR3 DNA: TGTGCCAGCTCGTTGGGCTCGGTGGGAGAGACCCAGTACTTC
clone size: .; D gene: .; V gene: TRBV19; CDR3 length: 15; J gene: TRBJ1-2; CDR3 protein: CASIPRGGAVYGYTF; CDR3 DNA: TGTGCCAGTATCCCAAGAGGTGGGGCAGTCTATGGCTACACCTTC
clone size: once; D gene: TRBD1; V gene: TRBV9; CDR3 length: 12; J gene: TRBJ2-1; CDR3 protein: CASSRLGTGVFF; CDR3 DNA: TGTGCCAGCAGCCGGTTAGGGACAGGGGTTTTCTTC
clone size: .; D gene: .; V gene: TRBV5-4; CDR3 length: 17; J gene: TRBJ1-4; CDR3 protein: CASSPTGPAGGNEKLFF; CDR3 DNA: TGTGCCAGCAGCCCGACAGGTCCGGCTGGCGGTAATGAAAAACTGTTTTTT
clone size: .; D gene: TRBD2; V gene: TRBV19; CDR3 length: 15; J gene: TRBJ2-3; CDR3 protein: CASRAQRGSTDTQYF; CDR3 DNA: TGTGCCAGTAGGGCACAGCGGGGGAGTACAGATACGCAGTATTTT
clone size: .; D gene: TRBD1; V gene: TRBV5-1; CDR3 length: 16; J gene: TRBJ2-2; CDR3 protein: CASSFYGQGCTGELFF; CDR3 DNA: TGCGCCAGCAGCTTCTACGGACAGGGATGCACCGGGGAGCTGTTTTTT
clone size: .; D gene: .; V gene: TRBV10-2; CDR3 length: 16; J gene: TRBJ2-3; CDR3 protein: CASSVFLAPSTDTQYF; CDR3 DNA: TGCGCCAGCAGTGTATTTCTAGCGCCTAGCACAGATACGCAGTATTTT
clone size: .; D gene: TRBD2; V gene: TRBV4-3; CDR3 length: 17; J gene: TRBJ2-1; CDR3 protein: CASSQASPGLAYNEQFF; CDR3 DNA: TGCGCCAGCAGCCAAGCTTCCCCGGGACTAGCGTACAATGAGCAGTTCTTC
clone size: few; D gene: TRBD1; V gene: TRBV7-6; CDR3 length: 14; J gene: TRBJ2-5; CDR3 protein: CASSRDRGVETQYF; CDR3 DNA: TGTGCCAGCAGCCGAGACAGGGGGGTCGAGACCCAGTACTTC
clone size: .; D gene: TRBD1; V gene: TRBV5-1; CDR3 length: 17; J gene: TRBJ2-2; CDR3 protein: CATPKVDRGPNTGELFF; CDR3 DNA: TGCGCCACCCCAAAAGTGGACAGGGGGCCTAACACCGGGGAGCTGTTTTTT
clone size: .; D gene: TRBD2; V gene: TRBV5-6; CDR3 length: 16; J gene: TRBJ2-7; CDR3 protein: CASSPALAGTSYEQYF; CDR3 DNA: TGTGCCAGCAGCCCCGCTTTAGCGGGGACCTCCTACGAGCAGTACTTC
clone size: .; D gene: .; V gene: TRBV5-1; CDR3 length: 14; J gene: TRBJ2-3; CDR3 protein: CASSPGHATDTQYF; CDR3 DNA: TGCGCCAGCAGCCCAGGACACGCCACAGATACGCAGTATTTT
clone size: .; D gene: .; V gene: TRBV15; CDR3 length: 15; J gene: TRBJ1-4; CDR3 protein: CATSRDPREGEKLFF; CDR3 DNA: TGTGCCACCAGCAGAGATCCGAGGGAGGGTGAAAAACTGTTTTTT
clone size: .; D gene: TRBD2; V gene: TRBV27; CDR3 length: 15; J gene: TRBJ2-7; CDR3 protein: CASSSLAGGTYEQYF; CDR3 DNA: TGTGCCAGCAGTTCCTTGGCGGGGGGAACCTACGAGCAGTACTTC
clone size: few; D gene: .; V gene: TRBV4-1; CDR3 length: 20; J gene: TRBJ2-6; CDR3 protein: CASSQDQGLPSSSGANVLTF; CDR3 DNA: TGCGCCAGCAGCCAAGATCAGGGCCTACCCTCATCCTCTGGGGCCAACGTCCTGACTTTC
clone size: .; D gene: .; V gene: TRBV11-2; CDR3 length: 18; J gene: TRBJ2-3; CDR3 protein: CASSFLAGGTGGTDTQYF; CDR3 DNA: TGTGCCAGCAGCTTCCTTGCGGGGGGGACAGGGGGCACAGATACGCAGTATTTT
clone size: .; D gene: TRBD2; V gene: TRBV27; CDR3 length: 17; J gene: TRBJ2-3; CDR3 protein: CASSIPIRAGSTDTQYF; CDR3 DNA: TGTGCCAGCAGTATCCCCATACGAGCGGGGTCGACGGATACGCAGTATTTT
clone size: .; D gene: TRBD2; V gene: TRBV7-9; CDR3 length: 17; J gene: TRBJ2-1; CDR3 protein: CASSCTTRGGPYNEQFF; CDR3 DNA: TGTGCCAGCAGCTGTACAACGCGGGGGGGCCCCTACAATGAGCAGTTCTTC
clone size: .; D gene: TRBD1; V gene: TRBV12-5; CDR3 length: 21; J gene: TRBJ1-2; CDR3 protein: CASGLVKAVTGQGSNGFGYTF; CDR3 DNA: TGTGCTAGTGGTTTGGTAAAAGCCGTGACGGGACAGGGTTCTAATGGATTCGGCTACACCTTC
clone size: .; D gene: TRBD1; V gene: TRBV11-2; CDR3 length: 15; J gene: TRBJ1-3; CDR3 protein: CASNSKGAAGNTIYF; CDR3 DNA: TGTGCCAGCAACTCCAAGGGGGCTGCTGGAAACACCATATATTTT
clone size: .; D gene: TRBD2; V gene: TRBV28; CDR3 length: 15; J gene: TRBJ2-3; CDR3 protein: CASSPIAGGIDTQYF; CDR3 DNA: TGTGCCAGCAGCCCCATAGCGGGGGGGATAGATACGCAGTATTTT
clone size: .; D gene: .; V gene: TRBV7-9; CDR3 length: 16; J gene: TRBJ1-2; CDR3 protein: CASSLASREGDYGYTF; CDR3 DNA: TGTGCCAGCAGCTTAGCTTCGAGAGAGGGGGACTATGGCTACACCTTC
clone size: .; D gene: TRBD1; V gene: TRBV10-3; CDR3 length: 12; J gene: TRBJ2-7; CDR3 protein: CAISDRTYEQYF; CDR3 DNA: TGTGCCATCTCGGACAGGACCTACGAGCAGTACTTC
clone size: .; D gene: .; V gene: TRBV7-2; CDR3 length: 14; J gene: TRBJ1-2; CDR3 protein: CASSLPGVGGGYTF; CDR3 DNA: TGTGCCAGCAGCTTACCGGGAGTGGGAGGCGGCTACACCTTC
clone size: .; D gene: .; V gene: TRBV5-4; CDR3 length: 13; J gene: TRBJ2-5; CDR3 protein: CASSPRGRETQYF; CDR3 DNA: TGTGCCAGCAGCCCCAGGGGGAGGGAGACCCAGTACTTC
clone size: .; D gene: .; V gene: TRBV9; CDR3 length: 16; J gene: TRBJ2-5; CDR3 protein: CASSVGGYGGLETQYF; CDR3 DNA: TGTGCCAGCAGCGTGGGGGGGTATGGGGGGCTAGAGACCCAGTACTTC
clone size: .; D gene: TRBD1; V gene: TRBV14; CDR3 length: 24; J gene: TRBJ2-7; CDR3 protein: CASSRSLRDRASGVSGREVYEQYF; CDR3 DNA: TGTGCCAGCAGCCGCTCTCTCCGGGACAGGGCCTCCGGTGTTTCTGGCCGTGAGGTTTACGAGCAGTACTTC
clone size: .; D gene: .; V gene: TRBV30; CDR3 length: 13; J gene: TRBJ2-3; CDR3 protein: CAWSPGVSDTQYF; CDR3 DNA: TGTGCCTGGAGTCCGGGGGTATCGGATACGCAGTATTTT